This is a list of T cell receptor beta chains from one sample in a study of blood T cell repertoires in COVID-19. Sequenced by immunoSEQ multiplex PCR; TCRdb stores in-frame clones only, minus some. Found here are 50,000 to 70,000 clones, around 92% of them singletons; the top ten hold approximately 2.3%. What was sequenced was peripheral blood. Source of these receptors: a man aged 55 to 70 with acute or convalescent COVID-19. Each CDR3 is given with its conserved first and last residue. The order of the fields is J gene, V gene, clone size, D gene, CDR3 protein, CDR3 DNA. D genes are given only for firm matches. Size values are once, few and many counts, or a class for expanded clones, and some rows have none.

j_call: TRBJ2-7; v_call: TRBV18; clone_size: .; d_call: .; cdr3_aa: CASSPPGGSNEQYF; cdr3_nt: TGTGCCAGCTCACCACCCGGGGGATCCAACGAGCAGTACTTC
j_call: TRBJ2-3; v_call: TRBV5-1; clone_size: few; d_call: .; cdr3_aa: CASSPRGVALSTDTQYF; cdr3_nt: TGCGCCAGCAGCCCCCGCGGGGTAGCCTTGAGCACAGATACGCAGTATTTT
j_call: TRBJ2-7; v_call: TRBV5-8; clone_size: .; d_call: .; cdr3_aa: CASSAVRATYEQYF; cdr3_nt: TGTGCCAGCAGCGCCGTCAGGGCTACCTACGAGCAGTACTTC
j_call: TRBJ2-2; v_call: TRBV10-3; clone_size: once; d_call: .; cdr3_aa: CAISEPISGNTGELFF; cdr3_nt: TGTGCCATCAGTGAGCCGATTAGCGGGAACACCGGGGAGCTGTTTTTT
j_call: TRBJ2-3; v_call: TRBV19; clone_size: .; d_call: .; cdr3_aa: CASSIDHHGSSGDTQYF; cdr3_nt: TGTGCCAGTAGTATAGATCATCACGGGAGTAGTGGCGATACGCAGTATTTT
j_call: TRBJ2-7; v_call: TRBV15; clone_size: .; d_call: TRBD1; cdr3_aa: CATSRRQGADEQYF; cdr3_nt: TGTGCCACCAGCAGAAGACAGGGGGCGGACGAGCAGTACTTC
j_call: TRBJ2-1; v_call: TRBV5-5; clone_size: .; d_call: TRBD1; cdr3_aa: CASSLRQGVYEQFF; cdr3_nt: TGTGCCAGCAGCTTACGACAGGGTGTCTATGAGCAGTTCTTC
j_call: TRBJ2-1; v_call: TRBV6-2/TRBV6-3; clone_size: .; d_call: .; cdr3_aa: CASSYAVMRDYNEQFF; cdr3_nt: TGTGCCAGCAGTTACGCGGTCATGCGGGATTACAATGAGCAGTTCTTC
j_call: TRBJ1-6; v_call: TRBV29-1; clone_size: few; d_call: TRBD1; cdr3_aa: CSVRDSYNSPLHF; cdr3_nt: TGCAGCGTTCGGGACAGCTATAATTCACCCCTCCACTTT
j_call: TRBJ2-3; v_call: TRBV11-3; clone_size: .; d_call: TRBD1; cdr3_aa: CASRSDRVVDTQYF; cdr3_nt: TGTGCCAGCCGGTCGGACAGGGTTGTAGATACGCAGTATTTT
j_call: TRBJ1-3; v_call: TRBV7-9; clone_size: .; d_call: .; cdr3_aa: CASSFWRAGNTIYF; cdr3_nt: TGTGCCAGCAGCTTTTGGAGGGCTGGAAACACCATATATTTT
j_call: TRBJ1-1; v_call: TRBV28; clone_size: .; d_call: .; cdr3_aa: CASNGWGDTEAFF; cdr3_nt: TGTGCCAGCAACGGATGGGGGGACACTGAAGCTTTCTTT
j_call: TRBJ1-2; v_call: TRBV5-1; clone_size: .; d_call: .; cdr3_aa: CASSLGVANYGYTF; cdr3_nt: TGCGCCAGCAGCTTGGGCGTCGCTAACTATGGCTACACCTTC
j_call: TRBJ1-2; v_call: TRBV18; clone_size: .; d_call: .; cdr3_aa: CASSLQPTYGYTF; cdr3_nt: TGTGCCAGCTCACTACAGCCTACCTATGGCTACACCTTC
j_call: TRBJ1-1; v_call: TRBV12-3/TRBV12-4; clone_size: .; d_call: TRBD1; cdr3_aa: CASNPQGRTEAFF; cdr3_nt: TGTGCCAGCAACCCACAGGGGAGAACTGAAGCTTTCTTT
j_call: TRBJ1-1; v_call: TRBV28; clone_size: .; d_call: TRBD1; cdr3_aa: CASSLPGQGWNTEAFF; cdr3_nt: TGTGCCAGCAGTTTGCCCGGACAGGGATGGAACACTGAAGCTTTCTTT
j_call: TRBJ2-7; v_call: TRBV18; clone_size: .; d_call: .; cdr3_aa: CASSPRGPPQVGPYEQYF; cdr3_nt: TGTGCCAGCTCACCCAGGGGCCCTCCTCAGGTTGGACCCTACGAGCAGTACTTC
j_call: TRBJ2-7; v_call: TRBV9; clone_size: .; d_call: .; cdr3_aa: CASSPGQPYEQYF; cdr3_nt: TGTGCCAGCAGCCCCGGACAGCCCTACGAGCAGTACTTC
j_call: TRBJ2-7; v_call: TRBV28; clone_size: .; d_call: TRBD2; cdr3_aa: CASSLTSAYEQYF; cdr3_nt: TGTGCCAGCAGTTTAACTAGCGCGTACGAGCAGTACTTC
j_call: TRBJ1-4; v_call: TRBV11-1; clone_size: .; d_call: .; cdr3_aa: CASSLQNEKLFF; cdr3_nt: TGTGCCAGCAGCTTACAGAATGAAAAACTGTTTTTT
j_call: TRBJ1-5; v_call: TRBV18; clone_size: .; d_call: .; cdr3_aa: CASSPGNRGNQPQHF; cdr3_nt: TGTGCCAGCTCACCAGGGAACAGGGGCAATCAGCCCCAGCATTTT
j_call: TRBJ1-3; v_call: TRBV6-5; clone_size: .; d_call: .; cdr3_aa: CASSSFISGNTIYF; cdr3_nt: TGTGCCAGCAGTTCTTTTATCTCTGGAAACACCATATATTTT
j_call: TRBJ2-1; v_call: TRBV6-5; clone_size: .; d_call: TRBD1; cdr3_aa: CATPPGDRGRGEQFF; cdr3_nt: TGTGCCACCCCCCCGGGGGACAGGGGGCGGGGGGAGCAGTTCTTC
j_call: TRBJ2-1; v_call: TRBV11-2; clone_size: .; d_call: TRBD2; cdr3_aa: CASSLGLAGVSRMNEQFF; cdr3_nt: TGTGCCAGCAGCTTAGGGCTAGCGGGAGTTTCCAGAATGAATGAGCAGTTCTTC
j_call: TRBJ2-5; v_call: TRBV28; clone_size: .; d_call: .; cdr3_aa: CASSPPQQGFQETQYF; cdr3_nt: TGTGCCAGCAGCCCCCCACAGCAGGGGTTCCAAGAGACCCAGTACTTC
j_call: TRBJ1-5; v_call: TRBV28; clone_size: .; d_call: .; cdr3_aa: CASSLGTQGKGQPQHF; cdr3_nt: TGTGCCAGCAGTTTAGGTACCCAGGGGAAGGGCCAGCCCCAGCATTTT
j_call: TRBJ1-1; v_call: TRBV6-6; clone_size: .; d_call: .; cdr3_aa: CASSPRTLEAFF; cdr3_nt: TGTGCCAGCAGTCCCCGGACTCTTGAAGCTTTCTTT
j_call: TRBJ2-1; v_call: TRBV3-1/TRBV3-2; clone_size: .; d_call: TRBD1; cdr3_aa: CASSQETGTGGAYNEQFF; cdr3_nt: TGTGCCAGCAGCCAAGAAACCGGGACAGGGGGCGCCTACAATGAGCAGTTCTTC
j_call: TRBJ2-7; v_call: TRBV19; clone_size: .; d_call: .; cdr3_aa: CASSAIDRRDEQYF; cdr3_nt: TGTGCCAGTAGCGCCATTGACAGGCGAGACGAGCAGTACTTC
j_call: TRBJ1-6; v_call: TRBV28; clone_size: .; d_call: TRBD1; cdr3_aa: CASRRRQGSGSPLHF; cdr3_nt: TGTGCCAGCAGGCGCCGACAGGGTTCCGGATCACCCCTCCACTTT
j_call: TRBJ2-7; v_call: TRBV5-1; clone_size: .; d_call: TRBD1; cdr3_aa: CASSPTGGEYEQYF; cdr3_nt: TGCGCCAGCAGCCCGACAGGGGGCGAATACGAGCAGTACTTC
j_call: TRBJ2-7; v_call: TRBV9; clone_size: once; d_call: TRBD2; cdr3_aa: CASSPRLALSSYEQYF; cdr3_nt: TGTGCCAGCAGCCCCCGACTAGCCTTAAGCTCCTACGAGCAGTACTTC
j_call: TRBJ1-5; v_call: TRBV10-3; clone_size: .; d_call: .; cdr3_aa: CATAGESQPQHF; cdr3_nt: TGTGCCACCGCAGGGGAGTCTCAGCCCCAGCATTTT
j_call: TRBJ1-6; v_call: TRBV5-4; clone_size: .; d_call: .; cdr3_aa: CASSLAGESPLHF; cdr3_nt: TGTGCCAGCAGCTTGGCAGGGGAATCACCCCTCCACTTT
j_call: TRBJ1-3; v_call: TRBV19; clone_size: .; d_call: TRBD1; cdr3_aa: CATRDRSSGNTIYF; cdr3_nt: TGTGCCACTCGGGACAGATCCTCTGGAAACACCATATATTTT
j_call: TRBJ2-1; v_call: TRBV4-1; clone_size: .; d_call: .; cdr3_aa: CASSQERLANYNEQFF; cdr3_nt: TGCGCCAGCAGCCAAGAACGTCTAGCGAACTACAATGAGCAGTTCTTC
j_call: TRBJ2-1; v_call: TRBV5-1; clone_size: .; d_call: TRBD1; cdr3_aa: CASRIGTGRVGEQFF; cdr3_nt: TGCGCCAGCAGGATCGGGACAGGTCGGGTAGGGGAGCAGTTCTTC
j_call: TRBJ1-1; v_call: TRBV7-8; clone_size: .; d_call: .; cdr3_aa: CASSNTEAFF; cdr3_nt: TGTGCCAGCTCAAACACTGAAGCTTTCTTT
j_call: TRBJ1-6; v_call: TRBV13; clone_size: .; d_call: TRBD1; cdr3_aa: CASSVYRDRLSSPLHF; cdr3_nt: TGTGCCAGCAGCGTTTACCGGGACAGGCTTAGCTCACCCCTCCACTTT
j_call: TRBJ2-3; v_call: TRBV11-3; clone_size: .; d_call: TRBD2; cdr3_aa: CASSPGSASGRPFGTDTQYF; cdr3_nt: TGTGCCAGCAGCCCTGGGTCGGCTAGCGGGAGACCCTTCGGCACAGATACGCAGTATTTT
j_call: TRBJ1-2; v_call: TRBV5-6; clone_size: .; d_call: .; cdr3_aa: CASSRTENLYGYTF; cdr3_nt: TGTGCCAGCAGCAGGACAGAGAACCTTTATGGCTACACCTTC
j_call: TRBJ1-2; v_call: TRBV28; clone_size: .; d_call: TRBD1; cdr3_aa: CASRTGGGDYGYTF; cdr3_nt: TGTGCCAGCAGGACAGGGGGAGGGGACTATGGCTACACCTTC
j_call: TRBJ1-5; v_call: TRBV6-5; clone_size: .; d_call: .; cdr3_aa: CASSPDRANQPQHF; cdr3_nt: TGTGCCAGCAGTCCGGACAGAGCCAATCAGCCCCAGCATTTT